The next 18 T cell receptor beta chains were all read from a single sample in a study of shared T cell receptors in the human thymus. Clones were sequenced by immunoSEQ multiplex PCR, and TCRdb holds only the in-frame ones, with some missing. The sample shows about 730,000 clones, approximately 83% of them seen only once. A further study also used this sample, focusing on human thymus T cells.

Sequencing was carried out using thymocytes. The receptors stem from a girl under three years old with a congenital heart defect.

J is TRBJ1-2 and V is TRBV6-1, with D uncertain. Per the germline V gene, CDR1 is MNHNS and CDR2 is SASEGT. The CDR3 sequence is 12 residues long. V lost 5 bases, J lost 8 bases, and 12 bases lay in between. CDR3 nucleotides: TGTGCCAGCAGTTATGGTGTTGGCGGCTACACCTTC. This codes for CASSYGVGGYTF.

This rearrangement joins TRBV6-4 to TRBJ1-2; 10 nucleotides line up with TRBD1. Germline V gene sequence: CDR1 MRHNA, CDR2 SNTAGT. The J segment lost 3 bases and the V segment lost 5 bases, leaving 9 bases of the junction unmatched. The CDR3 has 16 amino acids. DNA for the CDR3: TGTGCCAGCAGTCCCGGGACAGGGGATCCTGACTATGGCTACACCTTC. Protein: CASSPGTGDPDYGYTF.

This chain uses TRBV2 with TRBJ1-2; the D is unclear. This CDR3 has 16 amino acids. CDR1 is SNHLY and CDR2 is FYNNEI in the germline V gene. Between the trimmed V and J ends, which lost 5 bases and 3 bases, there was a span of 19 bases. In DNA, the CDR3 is TGTGCCAGCAGTCGCCCCGGGAGTTGGAGAGACTATGGCTACACCTTC. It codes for CASSRPGSWRDYGYTF.

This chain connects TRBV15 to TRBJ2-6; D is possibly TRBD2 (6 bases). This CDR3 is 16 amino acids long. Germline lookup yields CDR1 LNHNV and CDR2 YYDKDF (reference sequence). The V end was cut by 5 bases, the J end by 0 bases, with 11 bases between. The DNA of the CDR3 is TGTGCCACCAGCGGGGGACTGAGCTCTGGGGCCAACGTCCTGACTTTC. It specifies CATSGGLSSGANVLTF. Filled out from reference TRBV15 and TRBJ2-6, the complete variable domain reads DAMVIQNPRYQVTQFGKPVTLSCSQTLNHNVMYWYQQKSSQAPKLLFHYYDKDFNNEADTPDNFQSRRPNTSFCFLDIRSPGLGDTAMYLCATSGGLSSGANVLTFGAGSRLTVL.

The CDR3 protein is CASTNRNTEAFF. In DNA, the CDR3 is TGTGCCAGTACTAACAGGAACACTGAAGCTTTCTTT. V is TRBV19 and J is TRBJ1-1, with no clear D. The CDR3 spans 12 residues. Germline V gene data show CDR1 as LNHDA and CDR2 as SQIVND (reference sequence). V gave up 7 bases and J gave up 1 base, with 7 bases separating them.

CDR3 residues: CASSEAFTGYYGYTF. CDR3 nucleotide sequence: TGTGCCAGCAGCGAGGCGTTTACAGGTTACTATGGCTACACCTTC. The chain joins TRBV9 to TRBJ1-2; possible D gene TRBD1, 5 bases. Per the germline V gene, CDR1 is SGDLS and CDR2 is YYNGEE. This CDR3 contains 15 residues. Trimming took 3 bases from V and 3 from J, leaving 15 bases between them.

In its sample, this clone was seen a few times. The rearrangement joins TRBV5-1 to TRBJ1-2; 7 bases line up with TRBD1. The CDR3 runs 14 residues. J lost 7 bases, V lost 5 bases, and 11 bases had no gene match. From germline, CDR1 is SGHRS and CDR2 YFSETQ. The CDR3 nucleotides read TGCGCCAGCAGTAGTGAGGGGGCAAACCCTGGCTACACCTTC. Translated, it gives CASSSEGANPGYTF.

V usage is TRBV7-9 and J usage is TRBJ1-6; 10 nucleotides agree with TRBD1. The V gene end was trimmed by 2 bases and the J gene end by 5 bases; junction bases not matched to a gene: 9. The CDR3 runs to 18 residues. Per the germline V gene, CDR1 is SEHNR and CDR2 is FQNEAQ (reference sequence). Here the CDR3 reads CASSLQFGGTGDNSPLHF. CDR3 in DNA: TGTGCCAGCAGCTTACAGTTTGGTGGGACAGGGGATAATTCACCCCTCCACTTT.

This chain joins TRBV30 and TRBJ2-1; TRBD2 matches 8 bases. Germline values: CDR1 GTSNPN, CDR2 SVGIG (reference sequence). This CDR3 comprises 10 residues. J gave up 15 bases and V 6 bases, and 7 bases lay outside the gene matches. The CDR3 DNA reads TGTGCCTGCGGGGGGGCAGGTCGGTTCTTC. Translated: CACGGAGRFF. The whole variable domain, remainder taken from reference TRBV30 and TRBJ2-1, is SQTIHQWPATLVQPVGSPLSLECTVEGTSNPNLYWYRQAAGRGLQLLFYSVGIGQISSEVPQNLSASRPQDRQFILSSKKLLLSDSGFYLCACGGAGRFFGPGTRLTVL.

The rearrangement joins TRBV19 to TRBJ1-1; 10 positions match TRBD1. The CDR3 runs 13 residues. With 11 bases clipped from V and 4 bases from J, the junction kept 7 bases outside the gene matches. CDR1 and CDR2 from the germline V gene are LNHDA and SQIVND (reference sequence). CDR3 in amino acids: CALGGTGATEAFF. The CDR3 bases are TGTGCCTTAGGCGGGACAGGGGCCACTGAAGCTTTCTTT.

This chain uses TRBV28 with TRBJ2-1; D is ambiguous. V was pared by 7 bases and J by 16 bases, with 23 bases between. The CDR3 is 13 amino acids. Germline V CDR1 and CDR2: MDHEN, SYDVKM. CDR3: CASTERPVVLQFF. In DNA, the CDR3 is TGTGCCAGCACCGAGCGTCCGGTAGTGCTCCAATTCTTC. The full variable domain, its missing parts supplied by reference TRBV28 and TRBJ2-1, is DVKVTQSSRYLVKRTGEKVFLECVQDMDHENMFWYRQDPGLGLRLIYFSYDVKMKEKGDIPEGYSVSREKKERFSLILESASTNQTSMYLCASTERPVVLQFFGPGTRLTVL.

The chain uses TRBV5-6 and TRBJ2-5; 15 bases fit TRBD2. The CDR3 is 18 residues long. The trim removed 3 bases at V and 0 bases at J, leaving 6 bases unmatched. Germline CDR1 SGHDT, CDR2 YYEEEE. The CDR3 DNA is TGTGCCAGCAGCTGGGGGACTAGCGGGGGGAATTACCAAGAGACCCAGTACTTC. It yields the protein CASSWGTSGGNYQETQYF.

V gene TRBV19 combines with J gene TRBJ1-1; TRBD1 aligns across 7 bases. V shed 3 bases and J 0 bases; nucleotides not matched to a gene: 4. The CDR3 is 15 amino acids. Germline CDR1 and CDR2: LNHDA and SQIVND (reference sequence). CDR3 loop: CASSILGQMNTEAFF. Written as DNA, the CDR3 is TGTGCCAGTAGTATCCTGGGACAGATGAACACTGAAGCTTTCTTT. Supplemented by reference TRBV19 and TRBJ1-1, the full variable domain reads DGGITQSPKYLFRKEGQNVTLSCEQNLNHDAMYWYRQDPGQGLRLIYYSQIVNDFQKGDIAEGYSVSREKKESFPLTVTSAQKNPTAFYLCASSILGQMNTEAFFGQGTRLTVV.

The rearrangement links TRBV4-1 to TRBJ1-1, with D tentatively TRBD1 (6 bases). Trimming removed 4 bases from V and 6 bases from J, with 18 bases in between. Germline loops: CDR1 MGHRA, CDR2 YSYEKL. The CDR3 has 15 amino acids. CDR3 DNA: TGCGCCAGCAGCCGTCGTCCCACAGGGAGGGCTGAAGCTTTCTTT. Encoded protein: CASSRRPTGRAEAFF.

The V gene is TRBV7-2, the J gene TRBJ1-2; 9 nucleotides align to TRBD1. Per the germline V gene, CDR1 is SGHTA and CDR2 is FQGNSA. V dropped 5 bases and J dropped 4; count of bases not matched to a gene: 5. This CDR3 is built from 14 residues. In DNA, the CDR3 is TGTGCCAGCAGCCCCCGGACAGGGGTCTATGGCTACACCTTC. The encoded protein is CASSPRTGVYGYTF.

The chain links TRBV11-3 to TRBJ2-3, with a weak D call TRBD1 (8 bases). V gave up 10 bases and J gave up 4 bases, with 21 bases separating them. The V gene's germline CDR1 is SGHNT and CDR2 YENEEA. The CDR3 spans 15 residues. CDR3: CATSQGGARADTQYF. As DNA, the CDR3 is TGTGCCACCTCACAGGGGGGGGCTAGGGCAGATACGCAGTATTTT.

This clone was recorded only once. The CDR3 sequence is CASNGHLNTGELFF. The DNA of the CDR3 is TGTGCCAGCAATGGGCATTTGAACACCGGGGAGCTGTTTTTT. This sequence joins TRBV9 and TRBJ2-2; D gene unclear. Germline assignment: CDR1 SGDLS and CDR2 YYNGEE. This CDR3 has 14 amino acids. V lost 6 bases to trimming and J lost 1 base, with 10 bases between them.

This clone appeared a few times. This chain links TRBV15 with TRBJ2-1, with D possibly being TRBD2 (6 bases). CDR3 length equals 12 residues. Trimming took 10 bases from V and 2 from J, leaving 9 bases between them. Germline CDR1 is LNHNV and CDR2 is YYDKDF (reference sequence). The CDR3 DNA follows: TGTGCCAGCGGGGTGGCCTACAATGAGCAGTTCTTC. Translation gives CASGVAYNEQFF.